This T cell receptor (beta chain) comes out of a study of identifying expanded T cells in peripheral blood. Comment on this clone: Antigen specificity is unknown.

V lost 4 bases to trimming and J lost 0 bases, with 13 bases between them. CDR1 is LNHDA and CDR2 is SQIVND in the germline V gene (reference sequence). There are 15 residues in the CDR3. General study points: Clone count variance between roughly two-week samples rose with total template count.

Sequencing used immunoSEQ multiplex PCR; TCRdb keeps in-frame clones, though not all of them. Counted here are around 120,000 clones, approximately 86% occurring once; the ten biggest clones make up approximately 8.9%. The source is a person aged 18-70 years in good health. The chain employs TRBV19 and TRBJ2-7, with a weak D call TRBD2 (5 bases). Sequencing was done on a sample of blood. The CDR3 coding sequence is TGTGCCAGTAGTAGAAAAGGGAGTTCCTCCTACGAGCAGTACTTC. Its translation is CASSRKGSSSYEQYF.